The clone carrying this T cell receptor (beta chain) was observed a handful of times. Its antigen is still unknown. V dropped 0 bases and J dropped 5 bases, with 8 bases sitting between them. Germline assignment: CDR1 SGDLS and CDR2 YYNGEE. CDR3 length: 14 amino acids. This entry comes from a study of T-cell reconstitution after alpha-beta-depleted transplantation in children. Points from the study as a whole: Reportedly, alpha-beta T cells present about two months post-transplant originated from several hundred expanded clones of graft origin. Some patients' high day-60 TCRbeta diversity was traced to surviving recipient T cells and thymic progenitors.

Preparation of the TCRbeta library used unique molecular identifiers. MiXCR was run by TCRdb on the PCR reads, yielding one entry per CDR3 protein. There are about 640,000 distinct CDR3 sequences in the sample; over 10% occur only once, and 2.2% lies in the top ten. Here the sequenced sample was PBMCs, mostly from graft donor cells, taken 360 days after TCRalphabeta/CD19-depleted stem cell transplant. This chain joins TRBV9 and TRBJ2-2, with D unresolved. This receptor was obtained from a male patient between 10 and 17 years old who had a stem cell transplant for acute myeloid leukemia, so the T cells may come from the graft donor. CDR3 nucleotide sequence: TGTGCCAGCAGCGTAGCTACCGCGACCGGGGAGCTGTTTTTT. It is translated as CASSVATATGELFF.